This TCR beta chain originates from a study of cytomegalovirus exposure and HLA in healthy donors. Separation from the 666-subject first cohort characterized the 120-subject validation cohort, to which the donors belonged. This CDR3 region has 15 residues. V shed 3 bases, J shed 1 base, and the junction held 6 bases outside the gene matches. Germline values: CDR1 SGHRS, CDR2 YFSETQ. Study findings and constraints: The authors enumerated under 200 TCR beta chains as linked to cytomegalovirus.

As for this clone: Its antigen is currently unknown.

Sequencing was performed with immunoSEQ multiplex PCR; in TCRdb, only in-frame clones are kept and a portion is missing. Of under 150,000 clones listed, 80% to 95% were seen once; the top ten hold about 0.65%. The sequence came from a man between 18 and 29 years old in good health and CMV-seronegative. Sequencing was performed on PBMCs. This rearrangement joins TRBV5-1 to TRBJ2-5; 7 positions agree with TRBD1. For the CDR3, the DNA is TGCGCCAGCAGCTCAACAACAGGGGCCCAAGAGACCCAGTACTTC. It translates to CASSSTTGAQETQYF.